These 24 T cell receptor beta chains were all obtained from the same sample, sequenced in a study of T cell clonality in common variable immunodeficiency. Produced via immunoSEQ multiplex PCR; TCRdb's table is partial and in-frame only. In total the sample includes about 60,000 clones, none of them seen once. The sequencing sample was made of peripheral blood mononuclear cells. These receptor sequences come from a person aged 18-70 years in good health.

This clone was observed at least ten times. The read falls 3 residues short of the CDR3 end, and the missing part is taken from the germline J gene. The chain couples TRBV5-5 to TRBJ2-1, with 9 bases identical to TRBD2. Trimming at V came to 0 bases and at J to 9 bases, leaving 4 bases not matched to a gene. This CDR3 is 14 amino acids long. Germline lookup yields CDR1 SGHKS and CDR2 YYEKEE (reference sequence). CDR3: CASSLALAGPEQFF. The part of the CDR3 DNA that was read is TGTGCCAGCAGCTTGGCACTAGCGGGCCCTGAG. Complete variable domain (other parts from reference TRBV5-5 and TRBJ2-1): DAGVTQSPTHLIKTRGQQVTLRCSPISGHKSVSWYQQVLGQGPQFIFQYYEKEERGRGNFPDRFSARQFPNYSSELNVNALLLGDSALYLCASSLALAGPEQFFGPGTRLTVL.

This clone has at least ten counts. The sequenced part of the CDR3 DNA is TGCAGCCCCCTCTTTCTGACAGGCCCAACTGAA. Translated: CSPLFLTGPTE. The full CDR3 reads CSPLFLTGPTEAFF. J is TRBJ1-1 and V is TRBV29-1; possible D gene TRBD1, 6 bases. The read falls 3 residues short of the CDR3 end, and the missing part is taken from the germline J gene. This CDR3 contains 14 residues. The germline CDR1 and CDR2 sequences are SQVTM and ANQGSEA. V was cut by 8 bases and J by 5 bases, with 21 bases left in between.

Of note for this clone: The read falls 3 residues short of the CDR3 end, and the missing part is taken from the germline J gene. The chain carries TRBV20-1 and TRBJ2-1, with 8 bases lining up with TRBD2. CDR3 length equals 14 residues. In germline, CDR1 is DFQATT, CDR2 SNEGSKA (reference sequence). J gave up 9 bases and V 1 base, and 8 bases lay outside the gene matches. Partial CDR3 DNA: TGCAGTGCTAGAGCCGGGACTAGTCGTGCTGAG. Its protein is CSARAGTSRAE. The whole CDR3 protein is CSARAGTSRAEQFF.

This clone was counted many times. This CDR3 is CSASLAGVGEQFF. The sequenced part of the CDR3 DNA is TGCAGTGCTAGTCTAGCGGGAGTGGGTGAG. The rearrangement joins TRBV20-1 to TRBJ2-1; 10 nucleotides match TRBD2. The observed sequence ends 3 residues before the CDR3 terminus, with the missing tail filled in from the germline J gene. This CDR3 is 13 amino acids long. Germline loops: CDR1 DFQATT, CDR2 SNEGSKA (reference sequence). With 3 bases clipped from V and 9 bases from J, the junction kept 5 bases outside the gene matches.

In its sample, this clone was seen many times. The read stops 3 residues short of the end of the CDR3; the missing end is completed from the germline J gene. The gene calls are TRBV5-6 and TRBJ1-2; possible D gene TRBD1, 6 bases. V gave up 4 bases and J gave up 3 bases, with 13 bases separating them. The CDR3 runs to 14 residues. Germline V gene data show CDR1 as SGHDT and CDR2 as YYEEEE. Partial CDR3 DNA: TGTGCCAGCAGCCTCAGACAGGTCTACTATGGC. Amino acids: CASSLRQVYYG. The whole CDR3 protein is CASSLRQVYYGYTF.

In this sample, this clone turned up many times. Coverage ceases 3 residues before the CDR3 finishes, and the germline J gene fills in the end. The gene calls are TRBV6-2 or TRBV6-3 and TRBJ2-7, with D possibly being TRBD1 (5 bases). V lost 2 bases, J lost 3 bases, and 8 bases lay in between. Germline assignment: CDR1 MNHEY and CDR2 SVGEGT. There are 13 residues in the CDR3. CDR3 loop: CASSYRQNYEQYF. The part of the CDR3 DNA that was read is TGTGCCAGCAGTTACAGACAGAACTACGAG.

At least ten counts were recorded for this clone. Partial CDR3 DNA: TGTGCCAGCAGTTTACTAGCGGGAGGCCCAGAAATACTCAGCAAAGAGACC. Amino acids: CASSLLAGGPEILSKET. The entire CDR3 sequence reads CASSLLAGGPEILSKETQYF. The chain has TRBV28 and TRBJ2-5, with TRBD2 identical over 11 bases. The DNA ends 3 residues before the CDR3 does, and the rest of the CDR3 is filled in from the germline J gene. Unmatched junction bases numbered 17, after V lost 2 bases and J lost 3 bases. Per germline, CDR1 MDHEN and CDR2 SYDVKM. This CDR3 spans 20 amino acids.

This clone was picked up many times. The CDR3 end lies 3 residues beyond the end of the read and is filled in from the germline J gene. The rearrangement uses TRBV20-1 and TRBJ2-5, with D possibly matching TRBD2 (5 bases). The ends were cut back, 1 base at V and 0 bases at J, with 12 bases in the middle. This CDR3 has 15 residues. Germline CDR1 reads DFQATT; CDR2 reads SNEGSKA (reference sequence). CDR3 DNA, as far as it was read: TGCAGTGCTAGAGCCCTCTCGCGGGACCAAGAGACC. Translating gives CSARALSRDQET. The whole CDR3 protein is CSARALSRDQETQYF.

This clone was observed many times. CDR3 loop: CASSQERSEQFF. The DNA read from the CDR3 is TGTGCCAGCAGCCAAGAGCGAAGTGAG. The chain uses TRBV4-2 and TRBJ2-1; D is ambiguous. The read comes to an end 3 residues before the CDR3 does, leaving the germline J gene to fill in the end. The CDR3 loop spans 12 amino acids. Deletions cut 0 bases from V and 9 bases from J, with 6 bases between. The germline CDR1 and CDR2 sequences are LGHNA and YNFKEQ.

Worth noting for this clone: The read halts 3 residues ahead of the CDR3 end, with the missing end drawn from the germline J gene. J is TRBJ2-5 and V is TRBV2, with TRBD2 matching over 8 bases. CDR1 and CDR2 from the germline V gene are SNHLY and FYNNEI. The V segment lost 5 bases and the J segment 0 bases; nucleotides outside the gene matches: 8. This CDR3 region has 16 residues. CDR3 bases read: TGTGCCAGCAGTATTGAGGAGCGGGAGCACCAAGAGACC. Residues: CASSIEEREHQET. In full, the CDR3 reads CASSIEEREHQETQYF.

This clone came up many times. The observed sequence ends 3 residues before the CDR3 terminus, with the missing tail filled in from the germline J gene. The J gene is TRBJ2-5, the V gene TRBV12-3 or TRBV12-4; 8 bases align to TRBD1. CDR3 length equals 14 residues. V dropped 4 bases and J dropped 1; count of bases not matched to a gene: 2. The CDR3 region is CASSSDRGQETQYF. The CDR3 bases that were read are TGTGCCAGCAGTTCAGACAGGGGCCAAGAGACC.

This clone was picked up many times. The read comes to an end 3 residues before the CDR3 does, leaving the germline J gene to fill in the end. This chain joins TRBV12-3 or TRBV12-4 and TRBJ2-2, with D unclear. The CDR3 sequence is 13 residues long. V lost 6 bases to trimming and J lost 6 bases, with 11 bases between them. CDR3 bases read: TGTGCCAGCAGCTCCCGTTTTCCCGGGGAG. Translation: CASSSRFPGE. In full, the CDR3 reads CASSSRFPGELFF.

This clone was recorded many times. CDR3 protein: CAWGSGRGTDTQYF. The part of the CDR3 DNA that was read is TGTGCCTGGGGGAGCGGGAGAGGTACAGATACG. The chain employs TRBV30 and TRBJ2-3; 8 bases match TRBD2. The read gets to within 3 residues of the CDR3 end, and the germline J gene fills in the rest. The CDR3 has 14 residues. V trimming: 5 bases; J trimming: 3 bases; junction bases outside the gene matches: 7. In germline, CDR1 is GTSNPN, CDR2 SVGIG (reference sequence).

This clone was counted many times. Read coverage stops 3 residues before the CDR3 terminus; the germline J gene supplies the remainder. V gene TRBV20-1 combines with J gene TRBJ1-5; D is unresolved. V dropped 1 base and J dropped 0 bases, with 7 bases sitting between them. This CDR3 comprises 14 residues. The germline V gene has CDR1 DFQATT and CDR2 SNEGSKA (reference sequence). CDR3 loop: CSARVDNSNQPQHF. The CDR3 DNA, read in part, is TGCAGTGCTAGAGTAGACAATAGCAATCAGCCC.

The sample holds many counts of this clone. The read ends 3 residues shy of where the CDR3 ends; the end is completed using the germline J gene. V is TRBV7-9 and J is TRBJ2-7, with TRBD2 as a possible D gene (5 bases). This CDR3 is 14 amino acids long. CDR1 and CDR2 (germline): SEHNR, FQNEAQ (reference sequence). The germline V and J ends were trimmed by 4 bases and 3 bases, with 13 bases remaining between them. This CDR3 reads CASSSQHTSYEQYF. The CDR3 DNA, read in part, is TGTGCCAGCAGCTCCCAGCACACTAGCTACGAG.

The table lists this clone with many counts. The part of the CDR3 DNA that was read is TGTGCCAGCAGCCCGACTGGGGGCAGTGAG. Encoded protein: CASSPTGGSE. The entire CDR3 protein reads CASSPTGGSEQFF. This chain uses TRBV7-3 with TRBJ2-1, with a tentative D call TRBD1 (6 bases). Coverage ceases 3 residues before the CDR3 finishes, and the germline J gene fills in the end. This CDR3 spans 13 amino acids. Trimming cost V 5 bases and J 9 bases, with 14 bases left between them. The germline V gene encodes CDR1 SGHTA and CDR2 FQGTGA.

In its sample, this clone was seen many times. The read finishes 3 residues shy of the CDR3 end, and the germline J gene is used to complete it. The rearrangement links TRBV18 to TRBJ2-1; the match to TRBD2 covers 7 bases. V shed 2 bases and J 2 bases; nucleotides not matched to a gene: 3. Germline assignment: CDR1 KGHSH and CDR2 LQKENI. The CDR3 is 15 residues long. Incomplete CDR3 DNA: TGTGCCAGCTCACCAGGGAGCGGGGCCTACAATGAG. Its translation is CASSPGSGAYNE. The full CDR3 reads CASSPGSGAYNEQFF.

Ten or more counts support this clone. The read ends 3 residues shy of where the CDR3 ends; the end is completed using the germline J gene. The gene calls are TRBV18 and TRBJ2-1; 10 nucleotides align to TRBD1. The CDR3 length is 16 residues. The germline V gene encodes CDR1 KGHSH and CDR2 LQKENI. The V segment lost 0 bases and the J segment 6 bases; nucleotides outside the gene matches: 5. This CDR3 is CASSPPGTGVGNEQFF. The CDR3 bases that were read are TGTGCCAGCTCACCACCCGGGACAGGGGTCGGCAATGAG.

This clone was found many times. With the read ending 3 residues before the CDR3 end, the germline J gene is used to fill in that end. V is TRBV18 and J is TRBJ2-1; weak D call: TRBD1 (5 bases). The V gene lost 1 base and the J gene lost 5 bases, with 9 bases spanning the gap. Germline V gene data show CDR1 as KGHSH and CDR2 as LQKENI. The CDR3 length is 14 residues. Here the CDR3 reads CASSPLRQNNEQFF. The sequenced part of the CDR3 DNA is TGTGCCAGCTCACCACTACGACAGAACAATGAG.

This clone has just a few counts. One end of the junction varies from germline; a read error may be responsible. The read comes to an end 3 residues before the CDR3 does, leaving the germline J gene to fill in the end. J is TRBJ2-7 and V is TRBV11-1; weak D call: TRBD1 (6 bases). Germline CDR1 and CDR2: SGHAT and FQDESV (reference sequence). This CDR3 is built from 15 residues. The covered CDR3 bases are TGCGCCAGCAGCTATACCTCTGGACAGTCCTACGAG. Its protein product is CASSYTSGQSYE. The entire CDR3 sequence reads CASSYTSGQSYEQYF.

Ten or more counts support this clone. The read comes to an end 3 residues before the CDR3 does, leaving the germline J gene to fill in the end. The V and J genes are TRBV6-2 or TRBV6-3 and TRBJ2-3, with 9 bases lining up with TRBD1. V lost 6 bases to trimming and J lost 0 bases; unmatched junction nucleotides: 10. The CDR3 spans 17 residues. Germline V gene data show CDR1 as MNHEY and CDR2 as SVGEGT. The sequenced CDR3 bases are TGTGCCAGCAGACAACAACCCGGGACAGGGAGCACAGATACG. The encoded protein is CASRQQPGTGSTDT. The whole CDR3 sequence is CASRQQPGTGSTDTQYF.

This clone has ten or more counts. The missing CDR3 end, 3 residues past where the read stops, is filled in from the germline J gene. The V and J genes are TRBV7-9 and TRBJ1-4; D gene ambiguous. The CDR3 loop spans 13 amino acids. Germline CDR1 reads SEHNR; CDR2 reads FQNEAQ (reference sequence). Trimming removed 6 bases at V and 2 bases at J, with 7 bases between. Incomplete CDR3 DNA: TGTGCCAGCAGGACTATGACTAATGAAAAA. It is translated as CASRTMTNEK. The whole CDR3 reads CASRTMTNEKLFF.

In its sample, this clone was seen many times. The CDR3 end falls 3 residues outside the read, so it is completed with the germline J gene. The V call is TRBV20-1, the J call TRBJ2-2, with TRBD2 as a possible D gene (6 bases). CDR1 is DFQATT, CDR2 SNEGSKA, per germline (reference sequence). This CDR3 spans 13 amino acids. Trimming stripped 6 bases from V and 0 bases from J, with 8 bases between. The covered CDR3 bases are TGCAGTGCGCTAGCGACGAACACCGGGGAG. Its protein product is CSALATNTGE. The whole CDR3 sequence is CSALATNTGELFF.

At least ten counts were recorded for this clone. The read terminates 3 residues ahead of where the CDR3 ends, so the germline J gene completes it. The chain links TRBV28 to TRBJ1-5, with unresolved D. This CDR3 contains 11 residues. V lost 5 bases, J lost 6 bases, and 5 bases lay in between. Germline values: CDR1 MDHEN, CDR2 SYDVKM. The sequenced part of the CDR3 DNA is TGTGCCAGCAGTCTCAGTCAGCCC. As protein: CASSLSQP. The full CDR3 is CASSLSQPQHF.